This TCR beta chain came from a study of Graves' ophthalmopathy and Graves' hyperthyroidism. About the research overall: Investigators collected peripheral blood at initial diagnosis, before any treatment was given.

Scientists amplified the TCR beta CDR3 regions from RNA transcripts. Second-round multiplex PCR came after a first-round RT-PCR that employed HTBI primers. TCRdb re-called the multiplex PCR reads with MiXCR, one entry per CDR3 protein. In the table there are over 450,000 distinct CDR3 sequences, roughly 14% of which are singletons. Other autoimmune disease, uncontrolled infection, pregnancy and lactation led to exclusion. The starting material, about 9.9 ml of fresh peripheral blood, provided the PBMCs. Specimen: blood. The clonotype was recovered from a woman aged 25 to 39 with Graves' ophthalmopathy.

CDR3 in amino acids: CATSEPRQGAYEQYF. CDR3 nucleotide sequence: TGTGCCACCAGTGAACCGCGACAGGGGGCCTACGAGCAGTACTTC. The chain carries TRBV24-1 and TRBJ2-7, with 9 bases matching TRBD1. With V trimmed by 4 bases and J by 2 bases, 5 bases remained unmatched. CDR1 is KGHDR, CDR2 SFDVKD, per germline. CDR3 size: 15 residues.